The 16 T cell receptor beta chains reported below all come from one sample, sequenced in a study of control samples from healthy donors and cancer patients. Only in-frame clones appear in the TCRdb table, and some are missing; sequencing was by immunoSEQ multiplex PCR. Of approximately 100,000 clones listed, approximately 86% were seen once; the top ten hold 20% to 25%. What was sequenced was blood. These TCRs come from a man younger than 40 in good health.

The chain is built from TRBV7-3 and TRBJ1-2; possible D gene TRBD1, 6 bases. CDR3 size: 14 residues. In germline, CDR1 is SGHTA, CDR2 FQGTGA. Trimming removed 4 bases at V and 3 bases at J, with 12 bases between. This CDR3 is CASSSAGGDYGYTF. In DNA form, the CDR3 reads TGTGCCAGCAGCTCGGCTGGGGGCGACTATGGCTACACCTTC.

The chain links TRBV7-9 to TRBJ1-2; D not certain. V was clipped by 2 bases and J by 6 bases, with 7 bases between them. This CDR3 has 12 residues. Per the germline V gene, CDR1 is SEHNR and CDR2 is FQNEAQ (reference sequence). CDR3 nucleotide sequence: TGTGCCAGCAGCTTATGGGCACATGGCTACACCTTC. Protein product: CASSLWAHGYTF. Drawing the rest from reference TRBV7-9 and TRBJ1-2, the complete variable domain is DTGVSQNPRHKITKRGQNVTFRCDPISEHNRLYWYRQTLGQGPEFLTYFQNEAQLEKSRLLSDRFSAERPKGSFSTLEIQRTEQGDSAMYLCASSLWAHGYTFGSGTRLTVV.

The J gene is TRBJ1-2, the V gene TRBV7-2; D ambiguous. Germline loops: CDR1 SGHTA, CDR2 FQGNSA. The CDR3 length is 16 residues. Deletions cut 1 base from V and 0 bases from J, with 12 bases between. CDR3 nucleotides: TGTGCCAGCAGCTTAGTCCCGACTCAGCCTAACTATGGCTACACCTTC. Translating it yields CASSLVPTQPNYGYTF.

The J gene is TRBJ1-4, the V gene TRBV2, with TRBD1 identical over 8 bases. CDR3 size: 15 residues. J gave up 8 bases and V 7 bases, and 12 bases lay outside the gene matches. Germline assignment: CDR1 SNHLY and CDR2 FYNNEI. CDR3 amino acids: CASNRGDSPGEKLFF. CDR3 coding DNA: TGTGCCAGCAACAGGGGGGACTCCCCGGGGGAAAAACTGTTTTTT.

This clone came up a few times. The chain employs TRBV28 and TRBJ1-3; TRBD1 matches 7 bases. Trimming removed 4 bases from V and 0 bases from J; junction bases left unmatched: 6. The CDR3 is made up of 16 amino acids. The germline CDR1 and CDR2 sequences are MDHEN and SYDVKM. In DNA form, the CDR3 reads TGTGCCAGCAGTTCCACAGGGGCCACCTCTGGAAACACCATATATTTT. Translated, it gives CASSSTGATSGNTIYF. The whole variable domain, remainder taken from reference TRBV28 and TRBJ1-3, is DVKVTQSSRYLVKRTGEKVFLECVQDMDHENMFWYRQDPGLGLRLIYFSYDVKMKEKGDIPEGYSVSREKKERFSLILESASTNQTSMYLCASSSTGATSGNTIYFGEGSWLTVV.

This chain joins TRBV12-5 and TRBJ2-2, with 14 positions matching TRBD2. Germline lookup yields CDR1 LGHNT and CDR2 FRNRAP. The CDR3 covers 17 residues. V dropped 6 bases and J dropped 7; count of bases not matched to a gene: 10. CDR3 protein: CASGPTSGGAWVGELFF. As DNA, the CDR3 is TGTGCTAGTGGCCCGACTAGCGGGGGGGCTTGGGTCGGGGAGCTGTTTTTT.

CDR3 nucleotides: TGTGCCAGCTCGCTCAAAGACGGACAGGGGGCTGAAGCTTTCTTT. It is translated as CASSLKDGQGAEAFF. The rearrangement joins TRBV18 to TRBJ1-1, with 10 bases fitting TRBD1. The CDR3 sequence is 15 residues long. Germline values: CDR1 KGHSH, CDR2 LQKENI. The ends lost 6 bases at V and 6 bases at J; junction bases unmatched: 10.

J is TRBJ1-4 and V is TRBV2, with D perhaps matching TRBD1 (6 bases). Germline-derived CDR1 and CDR2 are SNHLY and FYNNEI. V lost 6 bases to trimming and J lost 12 bases, with 14 bases between them. This CDR3 has 12 residues. The CDR3 sequence: CASSNLQGELFF. The CDR3 DNA reads TGTGCCAGCAGCAACTTACAGGGAGAACTGTTTTTT.

J is TRBJ1-5 and V is TRBV5-1, with unresolved D. The CDR3 is 15 residues long. V gave up 1 base and J gave up 3 bases, with 11 bases separating them. Germline CDR1 and CDR2: SGHRS and YFSETQ. The CDR3 is CASSLSGNVNQPQHF. In DNA, the CDR3 is TGCGCCAGCAGCTTGAGCGGGAATGTCAATCAGCCCCAGCATTTT.

The rearrangement joins TRBV11-2 to TRBJ2-1, with D perhaps TRBD1 or TRBD2 (6 bases each). This CDR3 is built from 15 residues. CDR1 is SGHAT and CDR2 is FQNNGV in the germline V gene. V lost 0 bases to trimming and J lost 4 bases, with 10 bases between them. CDR3 DNA sequence: TGTGCCAGCAGCTTAGATCGAGGGGGGTACAATGAGCAGTTCTTC. Its translation: CASSLDRGGYNEQFF.

The chain couples TRBV21-1 to TRBJ2-7. TRBV21-1 is a known pseudogene. This CDR3 has 16 amino acids. CDR3 DNA: TGTGCCAGCAGCAGGGTAAGGGTACAGGGAGGACACGAGCAGTACGTC. This sequence encodes CASSRVRVQGGHEQYV.

This CDR3 is CASSSTRGGEQYV. The CDR3 DNA is TGTGCCAGCAGCTCTACTAGGGGGGGCGAGCAGTACGTC. V gene TRBV14 combines with J gene TRBJ2-7; tentatively, D is TRBD2 (7 bases). V dropped 5 bases and J dropped 6 bases, with 14 bases sitting between them. There are 13 residues in the CDR3. Per germline, CDR1 SGHDN and CDR2 FVKESK.

This chain links TRBV4-1 with TRBJ1-1; D gene unclear. V shed 1 base and J shed 4 bases, with 7 bases lying between them. Germline values: CDR1 MGHRA, CDR2 YSYEKL. The CDR3 spans 13 residues. This chain's CDR3 is CASSQVMATEAFF. The CDR3 DNA follows: TGCGCCAGCAGCCAAGTCATGGCCACTGAAGCTTTCTTT.

The chain has TRBV7-6 and TRBJ1-3; no clear D. Germline CDR1 SGHVS, CDR2 FNYEAQ. The germline V and J ends were trimmed by 1 base and 0 bases, with 7 bases remaining between them. This CDR3 has 15 residues. CDR3 in amino acids: CASSLEDLSGNTIYF. The CDR3 bases are TGTGCCAGCAGCTTAGAGGACCTCTCTGGAAACACCATATATTTT.

The chain joins TRBV5-4 to TRBJ2-3; the D gene is possibly TRBD1 (6 bases). The germline V and J ends were trimmed by 4 bases and 1 base, with 13 bases remaining between them. Germline CDR1 reads SGHNT; CDR2 reads YYREEE (reference sequence). The CDR3 totals 15 residues. The CDR3 sequence is CASSRTVSGTDTQYF. The CDR3 DNA sequence: TGTGCCAGCAGCCGGACAGTTTCGGGCACAGATACGCAGTATTTT.

This clone occurred a few times. This chain joins TRBV7-3 and TRBJ2-3; D possibly matches TRBD1 or TRBD2 (5 bases each). The CDR3 is 13 residues long. CDR1 is SGHTA, CDR2 FQGTGA, per germline. The ends were cut back, 5 bases at V and 9 bases at J, with 15 bases in the middle. CDR3 loop: CASSNNRDQTQYF. The CDR3 nucleotides read TGTGCCAGCAGCAACAACCGGGACCAAACGCAGTATTTT. Using reference TRBV7-3 and TRBJ2-3 for the parts outside the CDR3, the full variable domain is GAGVSQTPSNKVTEKGKYVELRCDPISGHTALYWYRQSLGQGPEFLIYFQGTGAADDSGLPNDRFFAVRPEGSVSTLKIQRTERGDSAVYLCASSNNRDQTQYFGPGTRLTVL.